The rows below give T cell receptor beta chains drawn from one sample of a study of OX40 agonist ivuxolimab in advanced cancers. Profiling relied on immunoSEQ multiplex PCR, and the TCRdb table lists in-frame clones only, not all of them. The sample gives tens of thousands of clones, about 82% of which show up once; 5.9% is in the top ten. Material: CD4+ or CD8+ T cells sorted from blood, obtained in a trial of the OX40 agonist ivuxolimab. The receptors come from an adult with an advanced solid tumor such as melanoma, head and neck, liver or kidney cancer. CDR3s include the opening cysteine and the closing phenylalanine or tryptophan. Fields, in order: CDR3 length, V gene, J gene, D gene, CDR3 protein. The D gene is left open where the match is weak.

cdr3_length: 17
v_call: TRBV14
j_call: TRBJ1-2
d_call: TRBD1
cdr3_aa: CASSKKWDRGRGYGYTF

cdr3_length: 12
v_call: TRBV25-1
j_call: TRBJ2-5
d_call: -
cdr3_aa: CASSSLLETQYF

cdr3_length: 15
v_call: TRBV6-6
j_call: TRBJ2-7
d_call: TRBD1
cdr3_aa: CASSYSGQVGHEQYF

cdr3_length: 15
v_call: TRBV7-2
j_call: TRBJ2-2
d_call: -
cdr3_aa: CASSFTDFTTGELFF

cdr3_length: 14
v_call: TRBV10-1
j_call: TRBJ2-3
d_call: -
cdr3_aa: CASSDQGGPDTQYF

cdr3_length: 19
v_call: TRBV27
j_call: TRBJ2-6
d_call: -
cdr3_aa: CASSDTGRTRYSGANVLTF

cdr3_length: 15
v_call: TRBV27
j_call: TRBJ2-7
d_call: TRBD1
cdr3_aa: CASSPTTGTGEEQYF

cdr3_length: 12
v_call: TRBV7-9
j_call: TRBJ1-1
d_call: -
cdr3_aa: CASSPAITEAFF

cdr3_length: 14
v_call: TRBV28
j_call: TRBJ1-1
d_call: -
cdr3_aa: CASSLSGGNTEAFF

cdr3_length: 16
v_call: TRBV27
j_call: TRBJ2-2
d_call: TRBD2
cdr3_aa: CASSLQAGGNTGELFF

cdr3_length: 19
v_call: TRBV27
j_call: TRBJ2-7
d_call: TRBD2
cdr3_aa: CASSLRTSGRAHSGGAQYF

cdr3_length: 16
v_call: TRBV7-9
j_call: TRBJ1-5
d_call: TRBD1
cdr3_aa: CASSLRQGLVDQPQHF

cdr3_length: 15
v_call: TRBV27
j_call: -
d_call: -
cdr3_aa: CASSLFGQSPYEQYF

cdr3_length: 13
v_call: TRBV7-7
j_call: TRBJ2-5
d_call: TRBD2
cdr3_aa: CASSLGRGETQYF

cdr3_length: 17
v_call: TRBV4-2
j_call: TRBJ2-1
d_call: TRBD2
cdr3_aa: CASSQDYTSGVYNEQFF

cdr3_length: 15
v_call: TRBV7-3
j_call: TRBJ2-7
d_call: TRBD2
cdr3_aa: CASSERASGSPEQYF

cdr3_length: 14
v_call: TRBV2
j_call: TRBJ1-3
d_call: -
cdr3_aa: CASSVAWLENTIYF

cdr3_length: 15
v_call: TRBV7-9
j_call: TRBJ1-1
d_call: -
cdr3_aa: CASSLTSGTNTEAFF

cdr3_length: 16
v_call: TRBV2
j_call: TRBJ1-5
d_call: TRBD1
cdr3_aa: CASSTDRALLNQPQHF

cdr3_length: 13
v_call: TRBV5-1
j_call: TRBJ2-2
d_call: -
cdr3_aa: CASSPSGTGELFF

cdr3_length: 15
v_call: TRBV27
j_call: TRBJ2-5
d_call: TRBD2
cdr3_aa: CASTLAGGRSETQYF

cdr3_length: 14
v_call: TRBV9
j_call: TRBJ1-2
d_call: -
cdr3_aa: CASSVDLPNYGYTF

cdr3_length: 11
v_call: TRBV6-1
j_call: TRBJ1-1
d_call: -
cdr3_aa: CAGQANTEAFF

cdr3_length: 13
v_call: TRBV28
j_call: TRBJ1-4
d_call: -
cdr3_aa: CASRRQVNEKLFF

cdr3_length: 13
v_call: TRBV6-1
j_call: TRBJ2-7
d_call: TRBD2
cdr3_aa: CASSSPGGYEQYF

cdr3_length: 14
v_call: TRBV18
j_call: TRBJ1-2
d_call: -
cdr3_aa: CASSPADSGYGYTF

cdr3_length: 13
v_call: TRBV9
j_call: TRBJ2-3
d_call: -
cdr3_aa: CASSVGVPDTQYF

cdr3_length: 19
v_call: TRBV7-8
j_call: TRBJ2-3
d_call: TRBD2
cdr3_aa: CASSSPPGLLAGGTDTQYF

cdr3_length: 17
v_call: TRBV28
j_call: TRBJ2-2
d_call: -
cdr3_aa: CASRHTQGRSNTGELFF

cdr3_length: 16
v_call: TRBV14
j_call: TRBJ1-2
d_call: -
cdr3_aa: CASSQGSNVRGRGYTF

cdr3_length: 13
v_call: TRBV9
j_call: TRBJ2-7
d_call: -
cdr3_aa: CASSVAPNYEQYF

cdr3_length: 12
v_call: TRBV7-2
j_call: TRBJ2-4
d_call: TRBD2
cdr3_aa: CASSLRAGDQYF

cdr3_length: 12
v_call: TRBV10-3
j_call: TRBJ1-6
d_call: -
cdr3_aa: CASNREDSPLHF

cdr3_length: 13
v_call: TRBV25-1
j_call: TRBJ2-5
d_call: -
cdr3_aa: CASIGDAQETQYF

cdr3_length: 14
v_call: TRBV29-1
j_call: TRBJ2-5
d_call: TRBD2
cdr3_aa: CSVEGLAGGETQYF

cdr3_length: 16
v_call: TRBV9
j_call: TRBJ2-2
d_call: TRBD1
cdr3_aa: CASSVGGTGGTGELFF

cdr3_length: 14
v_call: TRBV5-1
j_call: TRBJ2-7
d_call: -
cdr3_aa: CASSLGTRGGEQYF

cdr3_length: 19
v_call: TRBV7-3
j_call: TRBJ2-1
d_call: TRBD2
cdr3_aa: CASSLGGLAGRGKDNEQFF

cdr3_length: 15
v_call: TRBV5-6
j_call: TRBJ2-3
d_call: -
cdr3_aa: CASSLPDYYTDTQYF

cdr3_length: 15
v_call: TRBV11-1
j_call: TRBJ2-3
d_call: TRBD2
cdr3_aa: CASSLRASGKDTQYF

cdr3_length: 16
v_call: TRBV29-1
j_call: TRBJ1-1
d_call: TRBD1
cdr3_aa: CSVEERNRGQDTEAFF

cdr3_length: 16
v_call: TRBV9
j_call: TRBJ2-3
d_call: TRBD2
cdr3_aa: CASSVGRAGGADTQYF

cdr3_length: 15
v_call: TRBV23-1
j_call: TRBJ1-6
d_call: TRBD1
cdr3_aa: CASTSLGQENSPLHF